This T cell receptor beta chain was recovered during a study of shared clonotypes between healthy human individuals. Study results and caveats: Sharing across four donors was highest in naive CD4 (roughly 5%) and lowest in memory CD8 (roughly 0.4%).

Turning to this clone: What it binds is unknown.

Naive CD8 populations comprised CD45RO-negative cells positively selected for CCR7, excluding terminally differentiated effector memory CD45RA+ cells. Adult donors, all healthy and HIV-negative, had no recent acute infections or vaccinations. TCRdb's table, derived via immunoSEQ multiplex PCR, lists solely in-frame clones and lacks some. In the table there are approximately 2,000,000 clones, roughly 95% of which are singletons. From germline, CDR1 is MNHEY and CDR2 SMNVEV (reference sequence). After removal of 6 bases from V and 6 bases from J, the junction contained 10 bases not matched to a gene. There are 16 residues in the CDR3.

Source material: naive CD8+ T cells from PBMCs. The TCR was taken from a young man in good health. Some clones in this sample may be carry-over from other donors' samples. This sequence joins TRBV27 and TRBJ1-5; 11 nucleotides line up with TRBD1. CDR3 nucleotides: TGTGCCAGCAGGGGACAGGGGGGACGACACGGTCAGCCCCAGCATTTT. The encoded protein is CASRGQGGRHGQPQHF.